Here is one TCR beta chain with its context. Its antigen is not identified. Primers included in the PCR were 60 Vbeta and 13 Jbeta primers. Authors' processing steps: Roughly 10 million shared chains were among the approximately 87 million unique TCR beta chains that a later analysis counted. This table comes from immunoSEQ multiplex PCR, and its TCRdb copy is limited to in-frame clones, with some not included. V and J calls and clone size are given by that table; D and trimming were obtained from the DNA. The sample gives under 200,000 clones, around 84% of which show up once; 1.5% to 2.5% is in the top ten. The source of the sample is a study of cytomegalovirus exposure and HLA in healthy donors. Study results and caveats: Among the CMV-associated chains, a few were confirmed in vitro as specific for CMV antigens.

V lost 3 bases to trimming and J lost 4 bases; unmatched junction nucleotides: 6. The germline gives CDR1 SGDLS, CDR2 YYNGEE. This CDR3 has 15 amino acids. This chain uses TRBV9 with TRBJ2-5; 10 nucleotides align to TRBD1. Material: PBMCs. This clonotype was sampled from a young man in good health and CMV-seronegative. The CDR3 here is CASSAGTGEVETQYF. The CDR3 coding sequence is TGTGCCAGCAGCGCAGGGACAGGGGAGGTAGAGACCCAGTACTTC. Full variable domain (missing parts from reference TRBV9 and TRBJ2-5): DSGVTQTPKHLITATGQRVTLRCSPRSGDLSVYWYQQSLDQGLQFLIQYYNGEERAKGNILERFSAQQFPDLHSELNLSSLELGDSALYFCASSAGTGEVETQYFGPGTRLLVL.